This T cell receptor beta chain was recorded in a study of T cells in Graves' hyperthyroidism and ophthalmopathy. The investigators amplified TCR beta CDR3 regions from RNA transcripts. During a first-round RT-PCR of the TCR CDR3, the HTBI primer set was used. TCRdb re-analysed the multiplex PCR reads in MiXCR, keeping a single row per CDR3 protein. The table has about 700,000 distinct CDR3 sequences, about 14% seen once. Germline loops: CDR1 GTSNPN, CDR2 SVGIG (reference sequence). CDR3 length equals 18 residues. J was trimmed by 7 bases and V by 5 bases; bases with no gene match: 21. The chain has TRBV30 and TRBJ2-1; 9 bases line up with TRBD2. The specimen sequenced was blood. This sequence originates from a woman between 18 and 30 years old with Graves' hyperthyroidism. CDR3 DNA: TGTGCCTGGGGACCCTTGGGCCGCGGGAGGGCTTTAAGGAATGAGCAGTTCTTC. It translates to CAWGPLGRGRALRNEQFF.